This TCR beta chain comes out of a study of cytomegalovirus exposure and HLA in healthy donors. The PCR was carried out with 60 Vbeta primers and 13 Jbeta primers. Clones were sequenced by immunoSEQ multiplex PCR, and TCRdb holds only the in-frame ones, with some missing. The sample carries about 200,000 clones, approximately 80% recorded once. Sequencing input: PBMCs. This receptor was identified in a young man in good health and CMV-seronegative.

The DNA of the CDR3 is TGCAGTGTCCAGGGGCACTATGGCTACACCTTC. Encoded protein: CSVQGHYGYTF. The rearrangement uses TRBV20-1 and TRBJ1-2; possible D gene TRBD1, 6 bases. Germline values: CDR1 DFQATT, CDR2 SNEGSKA (reference sequence). The CDR3 is 11 amino acids. V was clipped by 7 bases and J by 3 bases, with 9 bases between them.